This TCR beta chain comes out of a study of metastatic and nonmetastatic thyroid tumors (TCRdb year 2020). About the study as a whole: Repertoires from peripheral blood and from tumor or nodule tissue samples of malignant and benign thyroid patients were compared.

This clone was detected a few times. What antigen it recognizes has not been identified. No quality values exist for individual bases; no much larger clone is one base distant. None of the patients had been given any treatment before thyroid surgery. Patient clinical samples collected from about 2011 to 2019 were retrospectively analysed using T-cell receptor beta sequencing. Beyond this particular receptor, the publication reports: TCR beta diversity was reported as significantly higher in malignant tumors than in benign nodules, in both blood and tumor samples.

Spanning cysteine to phenylalanine, the CDR3 consists of 16 amino acids. Kept here is only the CDR3 DNA, which spans 48 bases and is read in frame from base 1. V loses 0 bases, J loses 8 bases, and the germline ends lie 19 bases apart. CDR1 and CDR2, looked up from the germline V gene, are MNHEY and SVGAGI. Library prep was done by PCR. Sequencing used an Illumina HiSeq 4000. High-throughput sequencing was used to profile the TCR beta-chain CDR3 region of every patient. The authors' pipeline ran thus. Drawing on CDR3 differences between clinicopathological groups, the researchers built a classifier meant to tell apart patients with distant-metastatic papillary thyroid cancer. To measure repertoire diversity the researchers used the Shannon index, while the Morisita-Horn index served to gauge how similar the tumor and blood repertoires were. TCRdb cleaned the public reads at Q25 with fastp, built clones with MiXCR and kept in-frame beta chains. These V and J calls are TCRdb output, not the study's own analysis. In this sample the table shows tens of thousands of clones, about 33% of which occur a single time. Of the sample, about 16% is held by the ten largest clones.

The clonotype comes from a female donor with papillary thyroid cancer or a benign thyroid nodule (not recorded which). Some clones in this sample may be carry-over from other donors' samples. Recombination linked TRBV6-5 to TRBJ1-2; a tentative D call is TRBD1 (6 bases match). What was sequenced was tumor tissue. The CDR3 in this case is CASSYSMNRDHGGYTF. The DNA sequence is TGTGCCAGCAGTTACTCGATGAACAGGGATCATGGGGGCTACACCTTC.